This is a list of T cell receptor beta chains from one sample in a study of blood T cell repertoires in COVID-19. Sequenced by immunoSEQ multiplex PCR; TCRdb stores in-frame clones only, minus some. The table records around 68,000 clones, about 86% of them present only once. The sequenced sample consisted of peripheral blood. Receptor source: a man aged 40-49 years with COVID-19, enrolled during active disease. The CDR3 runs from the conserved cysteine through the conserved F or W. Fields, in order: V gene, J gene, clone size, D gene, CDR3 DNA, CDR3 protein. The D gene is left open where the match is weak. The size field is filled for only some rows; it gives once, few, many or a size class.

>TRBV2|TRBJ2-7|.|TRBD1
TGTGCCAGCAGGTGGGACAGCTACGAGCAGTACTTC
CASRWDSYEQYF
>TRBV28|TRBJ1-2|.|TRBD1
TGTGCCAGCAGTGAGGGACAGAGAACCTATGGCTACACCTTC
CASSEGQRTYGYTF
>TRBV6-5|TRBJ2-2|.|.
TGTGCCAGCGTATCCGGGGGGAACACCGGGGAGCTGTTTTTT
CASVSGGNTGELFF
>TRBV10-2|TRBJ2-2|once|TRBD1
TGCGCCTCAAAAAAGTGGGACAGGGAAGGCACCGGGGAGCTGTTTTTT
CASKKWDREGTGELFF
>TRBV7-9|TRBJ2-7|few|.
TGTGCCAGCAGCACTACGGGCGGGACAGACGAGCAGTACTTC
CASSTTGGTDEQYF
>TRBV5-1|TRBJ1-1|few|TRBD1
TGCGCCAGCAGCATGACAGGGGTGAACACTGAAGCTTTCTTT
CASSMTGVNTEAFF
>TRBV7-6|TRBJ2-3|.|.
TGTGCCAGCAGCTTAGTCGGGGGGCTCGGAGATACGCAGTATTTT
CASSLVGGLGDTQYF
>TRBV6-5|TRBJ1-2|.|.
TGTGCCAGCAGTTACTCTTGGGGGCAAAACTATGGCTACACCTTC
CASSYSWGQNYGYTF
>TRBV7-3|TRBJ1-5|few|.
TGTGCCAGCAGCCGAACCAGGGGACAGCCCCAGCATTTT
CASSRTRGQPQHF
>TRBV28|TRBJ1-2|.|.
TGTGCCAGCAGTCAAGACGCCCGGAGGGGCTACACCTTC
CASSQDARRGYTF
>TRBV19|TRBJ2-5|.|.
TGTGCCAGTAGGGGCCCCGGTTATTCTGGAGCGGGTGAGACCCAGTACTTC
CASRGPGYSGAGETQYF
>TRBV6-5|TRBJ1-1|.|TRBD1
TGTGCCACCGGGACAGCCATAACCACTGAAGCTTTCTTT
CATGTAITTEAFF
>TRBV27|TRBJ2-5|medium-sized|.
TGTGCCAGCAGTCCCCGTCCCCAGGGAGAGACCCAGTACTTC
CASSPRPQGETQYF
>TRBV7-3|TRBJ2-3|.|TRBD2
TGTGCCAGCAGCTTAACGGGAGGAGCGGGGGGCCAAGGAGATACGCAGTATTTT
CASSLTGGAGGQGDTQYF
>TRBV27|TRBJ1-5|.|.
TGTGCCAGCAGTCCTCAGGGGCTGGGGAATCAGCCCCAGCATTTT
CASSPQGLGNQPQHF
>TRBV3-1/TRBV3-2|TRBJ1-1|.|.
TGTGCCAGCAGCCAAGGGAGCGGGCTGAACACTGAAGCTTTCTTT
CASSQGSGLNTEAFF
>TRBV2|TRBJ1-2|.|TRBD1
TGTGCCAGCAGAGAGACAGGGACTAACTATGGCTACACCTTC
CASRETGTNYGYTF
>TRBV3-1/TRBV3-2|TRBJ2-5|.|TRBD2
TGTGCCAGCAGCCAATCCCGACTAGCGGGGGAAGAGACCCAGTACTTC
CASSQSRLAGEETQYF
>TRBV13|TRBJ1-1|.|TRBD1
TGTGCCAGCAGCTTAGGCCTCGCTAGGACAGGGAAGGAAGCTTTCTTT
CASSLGLARTGKEAFF
>TRBV3-1/TRBV3-2|TRBJ1-3|.|.
TGTGCCAGCAGCCAAGCCAGGGTAGTAGACACCATATATTTT
CASSQARVVDTIYF
>TRBV7-9|TRBJ1-6|.|.
TGTGCCAGCAGCTTAGGACGGGAGTATAATTCACCCCTCCACTTT
CASSLGREYNSPLHF
>TRBV28|TRBJ2-2|.|TRBD2
TGTGCCGGCCGGGAGGGGGGCGGCACCGGGGAGCTGTTTTTT
CAGREGGGTGELFF
>TRBV6-1|TRBJ1-3|.|.
TGTGCCAGCAGTGAATTCACAGCCGGAAACACCATATATTTT
CASSEFTAGNTIYF
>TRBV30|TRBJ2-3|once|TRBD2
TGTGCCTGGAGCTCAAGCGGGGCCCCAGATACGCAGTATTTT
CAWSSSGAPDTQYF
>TRBV5-4|TRBJ1-1|once|.
TGTGCCAGCCTTTCCTGGTCGGAGGCTGAAGCTTTCTTT
CASLSWSEAEAFF
>TRBV19|TRBJ2-7|.|.
TGTGCCACCAGGGACGGGAGCTACGAGCAGTACTTC
CATRDGSYEQYF
>TRBV12-5|TRBJ2-3|.|TRBD1
TGTGCTGGCGCCGGGACAGCAGACTACACAGATACGCAGTATTTT
CAGAGTADYTDTQYF
>TRBV7-9|TRBJ2-1|.|.
TGTGCCAGCAGCCTAAGCGGAAATGAGCAGTTCTTC
CASSLSGNEQFF
>TRBV7-7|TRBJ2-3|.|TRBD1
TGTGCCAGCAGCTCGCGACAGGGGGCAGATACGCAGTATTTT
CASSSRQGADTQYF
>TRBV7-3|TRBJ2-5|.|.
TGTGCCAGCAGCTTAATGCGAGAAGAGACCCAGTACTTC
CASSLMREETQYF
>TRBV19|TRBJ1-6|once|TRBD1
TGTGCCAGCGGACAGGACGTAGGTTCACCCCTCCACTTT
CASGQDVGSPLHF
>TRBV14|TRBJ2-1|.|.
TGTGCCAGCAGCCAAGAACACCAGTTTATAAACAATGAGCAGTTCTTC
CASSQEHQFINNEQFF
>TRBV6-1|TRBJ2-7|.|.
TGTGCCAGCAGTGACAGCGCCTACGAGCAGTACTTC
CASSDSAYEQYF
>TRBV9|TRBJ2-1|once|.
TGTGCCAGCAGCGGCCGGGGGGCTACCTACAATGAGCAGTTCTTC
CASSGRGATYNEQFF
>TRBV5-1|TRBJ2-1|.|.
TGCGCCAGCAGCCCCCGGGGAAGCTACAATGAGCAGTTCTTC
CASSPRGSYNEQFF
>TRBV5-5|TRBJ2-5|.|.
TGTGCCAGCAGCTTGGCAGACCAAGAGACCCAGTACTTC
CASSLADQETQYF
>TRBV5-1|TRBJ2-7|.|TRBD1
TGCGCCAGCAGCCCCCCGACAGGGGGTTACGAGCAGTACTTC
CASSPPTGGYEQYF
>TRBV6-4|TRBJ1-1|.|TRBD1
TGTGCCAGCAGTTCCGGGACAGGGTATAGAGCTTTCTTT
CASSSGTGYRAFF
>TRBV19|TRBJ2-7|.|.
TGTGCCAGTAGTATGCCGGGGGGCTTCTACGAGCAGTACTTC
CASSMPGGFYEQYF
>TRBV6-6|TRBJ1-6|.|.
TGTGCCAGCAGCCTGGAGGGCTTTTCACCCCTCCACTTT
CASSLEGFSPLHF
>TRBV6-5|TRBJ2-2|.|.
TGTGCCAGCAGACGGGACAAAAACACCGGGGAGCTGTTTTTT
CASRRDKNTGELFF
>TRBV13|TRBJ2-1|once|TRBD2
TGTGCCAGCAGCCCCGGGGCTAGCGGGGGGGTCTACAATGAGCAGTTCTTC
CASSPGASGGVYNEQFF
>TRBV4-1|TRBJ2-5|.|TRBD2
TGCGCCAGCAGCCAAGAGGCGCTAGCGGGGGGTATCCAAGAGACCCAGTACTTC
CASSQEALAGGIQETQYF